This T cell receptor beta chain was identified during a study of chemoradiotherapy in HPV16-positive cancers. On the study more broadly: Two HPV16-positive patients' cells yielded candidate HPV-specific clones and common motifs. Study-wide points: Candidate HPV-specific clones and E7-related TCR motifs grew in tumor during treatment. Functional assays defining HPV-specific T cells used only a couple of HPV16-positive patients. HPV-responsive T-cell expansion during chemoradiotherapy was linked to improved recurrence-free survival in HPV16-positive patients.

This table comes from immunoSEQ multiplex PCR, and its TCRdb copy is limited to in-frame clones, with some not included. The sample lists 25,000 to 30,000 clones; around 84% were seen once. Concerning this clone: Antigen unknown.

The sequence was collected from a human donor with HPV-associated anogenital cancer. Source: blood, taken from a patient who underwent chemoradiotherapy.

The CDR3 is CASSLLRLGRENTEAFF. CDR3 nucleotide sequence: TGTGCCAGCAGCTTATTGAGATTAGGTCGGGAGAACACTGAAGCTTTCTTT. V usage is TRBV7-3 and J usage is TRBJ1-1; D uncertain. The germline gives CDR1 SGHTA, CDR2 FQGTGA. The CDR3 is made up of 17 amino acids. Deletions cut 2 bases from V and 1 base from J, with 17 bases between.